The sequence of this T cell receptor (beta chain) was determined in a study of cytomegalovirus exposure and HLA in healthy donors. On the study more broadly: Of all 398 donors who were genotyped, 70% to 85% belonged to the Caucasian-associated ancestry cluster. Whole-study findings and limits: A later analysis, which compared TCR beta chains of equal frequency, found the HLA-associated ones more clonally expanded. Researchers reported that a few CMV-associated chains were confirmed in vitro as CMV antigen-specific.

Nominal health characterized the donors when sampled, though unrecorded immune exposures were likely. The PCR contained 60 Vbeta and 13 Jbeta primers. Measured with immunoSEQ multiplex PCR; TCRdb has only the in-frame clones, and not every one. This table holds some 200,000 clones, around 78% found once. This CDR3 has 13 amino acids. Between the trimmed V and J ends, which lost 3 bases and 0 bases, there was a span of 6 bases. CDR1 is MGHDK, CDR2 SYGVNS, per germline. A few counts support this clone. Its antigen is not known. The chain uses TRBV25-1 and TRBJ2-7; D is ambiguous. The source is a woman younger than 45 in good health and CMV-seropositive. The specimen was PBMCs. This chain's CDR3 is CASSDSDSYEQYF. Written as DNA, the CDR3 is TGTGCCAGCAGTGACTCAGACTCCTACGAGCAGTACTTC.